This T cell receptor (beta chain) was sequenced in a study of shared clonotypes between healthy human individuals. The CDR3 totals 12 residues. Per germline, CDR1 LNHDA and CDR2 SQIVND (reference sequence). Trimming shortened V by 7 bases and J by 9 bases, and 15 bases separated the two germline ends. To note about this clone: The antigen remains undetermined.

General study results and limits: Despite large depth, sorted-subset datasets appeared incompletely sequenced. Blood was the sole source, and tissue repertoires probably differ.

Method: immunoSEQ multiplex PCR; TCRdb's copy keeps in-frame clones and lacks some. The repertoire has approximately 1.1 million clones, around three quarters of them found once; the top ten carry around 0.47%. What was sequenced was memory CD4+ T cells from PBMCs. Subset reported: CD45RA-negative fraction. This TCR came from a man between 18 and 29 years old in good health. Some clones in this sample may be carry-over from other donors' samples. This rearrangement joins TRBV19 to TRBJ1-1; TRBD1 is a possible D gene (5 bases). In DNA, the CDR3 is TGTGCCAGTAATCAGAAGGGGATAAAAGCTTTCTTT. Translated, it gives CASNQKGIKAFF.